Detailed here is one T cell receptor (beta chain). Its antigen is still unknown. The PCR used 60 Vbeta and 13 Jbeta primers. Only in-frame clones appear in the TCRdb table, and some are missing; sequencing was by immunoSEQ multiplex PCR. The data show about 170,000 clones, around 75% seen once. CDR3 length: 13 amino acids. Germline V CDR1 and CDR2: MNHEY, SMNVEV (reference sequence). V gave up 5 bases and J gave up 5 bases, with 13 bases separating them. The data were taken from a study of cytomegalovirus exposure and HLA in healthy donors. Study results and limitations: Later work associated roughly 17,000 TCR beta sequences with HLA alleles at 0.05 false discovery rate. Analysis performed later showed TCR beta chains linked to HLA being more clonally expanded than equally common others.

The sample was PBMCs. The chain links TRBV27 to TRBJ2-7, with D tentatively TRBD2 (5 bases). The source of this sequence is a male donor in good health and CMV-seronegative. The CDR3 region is CASSEGGHHEQYF. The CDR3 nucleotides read TGTGCCAGCAGTGAGGGCGGGCACCACGAGCAGTACTTC.